The rows below give T cell receptor beta chains drawn from one sample of a study of PD-1 blockade in classical Hodgkin lymphoma. Clones were read by immunoSEQ multiplex PCR, and TCRdb kept only the in-frame ones, dropping some. This table holds approximately 96,000 clones, 85% to 95% found once. Sequences were derived from peripheral blood mononuclear cells (PBMCs), sampled before the fourth cycle of nivolumab. The origin of the receptors is a human donor with classical Hodgkin lymphoma. Each CDR3 is given with its conserved first and last residue. The D gene is left open where the match is weak. Clone size is shown for a subset of rows, as once, few, many or a class of expanded clone.

clone_size: NA
d_call: TRBD1
v_call: TRBV7-9
cdr3_length: 17
j_call: TRBJ1-4
cdr3_aa: CASSLAGDRVTNEKLFF
cdr3_nt: TGTGCCAGCAGCTTAGCGGGAGACAGGGTAACTAATGAAAAACTGTTTTTT

clone_size: NA
d_call: TRBD1
v_call: TRBV12-5
cdr3_length: 13
j_call: TRBJ2-1
cdr3_aa: CASGISGGNEQFF
cdr3_nt: TGTGCTAGTGGTATTTCAGGGGGCAATGAGCAGTTCTTC

clone_size: NA
d_call: TRBD2
v_call: TRBV13
cdr3_length: 18
j_call: TRBJ2-3
cdr3_aa: CASSPRGSGSEGADTQYF
cdr3_nt: TGTGCCAGCAGCCCGAGGGGTAGCGGGAGTGAAGGGGCAGATACGCAGTATTTT

clone_size: NA
d_call: NA
v_call: TRBV11-2
cdr3_length: 13
j_call: TRBJ1-1
cdr3_aa: CASSSGGYTEAFF
cdr3_nt: TGTGCCAGCAGCTCCGGTGGTTACACTGAAGCTTTCTTT

clone_size: NA
d_call: TRBD1
v_call: TRBV30
cdr3_length: 12
j_call: TRBJ1-2
cdr3_aa: CAEDRGHYGYTF
cdr3_nt: TGTGCCGAGGACAGGGGGCATTATGGCTACACCTTC

clone_size: once
d_call: NA
v_call: TRBV6-6
cdr3_length: 16
j_call: TRBJ2-1
cdr3_aa: CASSYPRGGRNNEQFF
cdr3_nt: TGTGCCAGCAGTTACCCCAGAGGGGGACGGAACAATGAGCAGTTCTTC

clone_size: NA
d_call: TRBD1
v_call: TRBV2
cdr3_length: 13
j_call: TRBJ1-2
cdr3_aa: CASSGTGEYGYTF
cdr3_nt: TGTGCCAGCAGTGGGACAGGGGAATATGGCTACACCTTC

clone_size: NA
d_call: NA
v_call: TRBV6-5
cdr3_length: 13
j_call: TRBJ2-7
cdr3_aa: CASSSRRGGEQYF
cdr3_nt: TGTGCCAGCAGTTCACGAAGGGGCGGCGAGCAGTACTTC

clone_size: NA
d_call: NA
v_call: TRBV28
cdr3_length: 14
j_call: TRBJ1-4
cdr3_aa: CASGERQDNEKLFF
cdr3_nt: TGTGCCAGCGGGGAAAGACAAGATAATGAAAAACTGTTTTTT

clone_size: NA
d_call: TRBD2
v_call: TRBV5-1
cdr3_length: 16
j_call: TRBJ2-3
cdr3_aa: CASSFLSGRVGDTQYF
cdr3_nt: TGCGCCAGCAGCTTTTTGAGCGGGAGGGTCGGAGATACGCAGTATTTT

clone_size: NA
d_call: TRBD2
v_call: TRBV5-1
cdr3_length: 14
j_call: TRBJ2-2
cdr3_aa: CASTPSGGSGELFF
cdr3_nt: TGCGCCAGCACCCCTTCGGGGGGTAGCGGGGAGCTGTTTTTT

clone_size: NA
d_call: NA
v_call: TRBV27
cdr3_length: 16
j_call: TRBJ2-3
cdr3_aa: CASRVPRLLQGDTQYF
cdr3_nt: TGTGCCAGCAGAGTTCCTCGACTACTGCAAGGAGATACGCAGTATTTT

clone_size: NA
d_call: NA
v_call: TRBV27
cdr3_length: 14
j_call: TRBJ1-1
cdr3_aa: CASSLSGGNTEAFF
cdr3_nt: TGTGCCAGCAGTTTATCAGGGGGTAATACTGAAGCTTTCTTT

clone_size: NA
d_call: TRBD2
v_call: TRBV28
cdr3_length: 14
j_call: TRBJ2-7
cdr3_aa: CASSLSLAGGRQYF
cdr3_nt: TGTGCCAGCAGTTTAAGTCTAGCGGGAGGGCGGCAGTACTTC

clone_size: NA
d_call: TRBD2
v_call: TRBV18
cdr3_length: 17
j_call: TRBJ2-2
cdr3_aa: CASSRYLADSNTGELFF
cdr3_nt: TGTGCCAGCTCACGATACCTAGCGGATTCGAACACCGGGGAGCTGTTTTTT

clone_size: NA
d_call: NA
v_call: TRBV11-2
cdr3_length: 11
j_call: TRBJ2-1
cdr3_aa: CASSPRDEQFF
cdr3_nt: TGTGCCAGCAGCCCCAGGGATGAGCAGTTCTTC

clone_size: NA
d_call: NA
v_call: TRBV19
cdr3_length: 14
j_call: TRBJ1-2
cdr3_aa: CASMGRGPNYGYTF
cdr3_nt: TGTGCCAGTATGGGTCGGGGGCCGAACTATGGCTACACCTTC

clone_size: NA
d_call: TRBD1
v_call: TRBV2
cdr3_length: 13
j_call: TRBJ2-7
cdr3_aa: CASRTGGLYEQYF
cdr3_nt: TGTGCCAGCAGGACAGGGGGCCTTTACGAGCAGTACTTC

clone_size: NA
d_call: NA
v_call: TRBV4-1
cdr3_length: 11
j_call: TRBJ1-1
cdr3_aa: CASSETGEAFF
cdr3_nt: TGCGCCAGCAGCGAGACAGGTGAAGCTTTCTTT

clone_size: NA
d_call: NA
v_call: TRBV12-5
cdr3_length: 13
j_call: TRBJ2-1
cdr3_aa: CASGLGIYNEQFF
cdr3_nt: TGTGCTAGTGGTTTAGGGATCTACAATGAGCAGTTCTTC

clone_size: NA
d_call: NA
v_call: TRBV10-3
cdr3_length: 14
j_call: TRBJ2-7
cdr3_aa: CAISDAGSGYEQYF
cdr3_nt: TGTGCCATCAGTGATGCGGGGTCGGGATACGAGCAGTACTTC

clone_size: NA
d_call: NA
v_call: TRBV5-6
cdr3_length: 13
j_call: TRBJ2-3
cdr3_aa: CASSPGQTDTQYF
cdr3_nt: TGTGCCAGCAGCCCAGGACAGACAGATACGCAGTATTTT

clone_size: NA
d_call: NA
v_call: TRBV14
cdr3_length: 14
j_call: TRBJ1-3
cdr3_aa: CASSLRGSGNTIYF
cdr3_nt: TGTGCCAGCAGCCTGCGGGGCTCTGGAAACACCATATATTTT

clone_size: NA
d_call: TRBD1
v_call: TRBV5-4
cdr3_length: 16
j_call: TRBJ1-1
cdr3_aa: CASSSTGTGVNTEAFF
cdr3_nt: TGTGCCAGCAGCTCAACCGGGACAGGGGTGAACACTGAAGCTTTCTTT

clone_size: once
d_call: NA
v_call: TRBV7-8
cdr3_length: 16
j_call: TRBJ2-1
cdr3_aa: CASSLAGGGSNNEQFF
cdr3_nt: TGTGCCAGCAGCTTAGCGGGTGGGGGGTCTAACAATGAGCAGTTCTTC

clone_size: NA
d_call: NA
v_call: TRBV5-4
cdr3_length: 17
j_call: TRBJ2-1
cdr3_aa: CASSRTTGLTSYNEQFF
cdr3_nt: TGTGCCAGCAGCCGGACGACAGGTCTCACCTCCTACAATGAGCAGTTCTTC

clone_size: NA
d_call: TRBD1
v_call: TRBV7-2
cdr3_length: 17
j_call: TRBJ1-5
cdr3_aa: CASSPKGQGVGEEAQHF
cdr3_nt: TGTGCCAGCAGCCCAAAAGGACAGGGTGTAGGAGAGGAGGCCCAGCATTTT

clone_size: NA
d_call: TRBD1
v_call: TRBV7-9
cdr3_length: 15
j_call: TRBJ1-1
cdr3_aa: CASSLGVQGDTEAFF
cdr3_nt: TGTGCCAGCAGCTTAGGGGTCCAGGGGGACACTGAAGCTTTCTTT

clone_size: NA
d_call: NA
v_call: TRBV9
cdr3_length: 14
j_call: TRBJ2-5
cdr3_aa: CASSGSGDQETQYF
cdr3_nt: TGTGCCAGCAGCGGTTCAGGGGATCAAGAGACCCAGTACTTC

clone_size: NA
d_call: TRBD2
v_call: TRBV7-4
cdr3_length: 19
j_call: TRBJ2-1
cdr3_aa: CASSLVGLAGEGAYNEQFF
cdr3_nt: TGTGCCAGCAGCTTAGTGGGACTAGCGGGAGAGGGGGCCTACAATGAGCAGTTCTTC

clone_size: NA
d_call: NA
v_call: TRBV28
cdr3_length: 16
j_call: TRBJ2-7
cdr3_aa: CASSLVPGHFFYEQYF
cdr3_nt: TGTGCCAGCAGTTTAGTCCCGGGCCATTTTTTCTACGAGCAGTACTTC

clone_size: NA
d_call: TRBD1
v_call: TRBV27
cdr3_length: 15
j_call: TRBJ1-5
cdr3_aa: CASSLAGTGYQPQHF
cdr3_nt: TGTGCCAGCAGTTTAGCCGGGACAGGGTACCAGCCCCAGCATTTT

clone_size: NA
d_call: NA
v_call: TRBV7-9
cdr3_length: 11
j_call: TRBJ1-1
cdr3_aa: CASSLETEAFF
cdr3_nt: TGTGCCAGCAGCTTAGAAACTGAAGCTTTCTTT

clone_size: once
d_call: TRBD2
v_call: TRBV11-2
cdr3_length: 16
j_call: TRBJ2-3
cdr3_aa: CASSPSGRLGTDTQYF
cdr3_nt: TGTGCCAGCAGCCCTAGCGGGAGGCTGGGCACAGATACGCAGTATTTT

clone_size: NA
d_call: NA
v_call: TRBV27
cdr3_length: 13
j_call: TRBJ1-2
cdr3_aa: CASSYSPIYGYTF
cdr3_nt: TGTGCCAGCAGTTATTCCCCTATATATGGCTACACCTTC

clone_size: NA
d_call: TRBD2
v_call: TRBV6-6
cdr3_length: 14
j_call: TRBJ2-7
cdr3_aa: CASNIAGGGYEQYF
cdr3_nt: TGTGCCAGCAACATAGCGGGAGGAGGATACGAGCAGTACTTC

clone_size: NA
d_call: TRBD1
v_call: TRBV15
cdr3_length: 17
j_call: TRBJ2-7
cdr3_aa: CATSRVSGTVGSYEQYF
cdr3_nt: TGTGCCACCAGCAGAGTGTCTGGGACAGTCGGCTCCTACGAGCAGTACTTC

clone_size: NA
d_call: NA
v_call: TRBV11-3
cdr3_length: 12
j_call: TRBJ2-7
cdr3_aa: CASSLDRLEQYF
cdr3_nt: TGTGCCAGCAGCTTAGATCGGCTCGAGCAGTACTTC

clone_size: NA
d_call: NA
v_call: TRBV6-6
cdr3_length: 12
j_call: TRBJ2-3
cdr3_aa: CASRGRTDTQYF
cdr3_nt: TGTGCCAGCAGGGGACGCACAGATACGCAGTATTTT

clone_size: NA
d_call: TRBD1
v_call: TRBV19
cdr3_length: 15
j_call: TRBJ2-7
cdr3_aa: CASSIGQGSIYEQYF
cdr3_nt: TGTGCCAGTAGTATCGGACAGGGGTCCATCTACGAGCAGTACTTC

clone_size: NA
d_call: NA
v_call: TRBV6-5
cdr3_length: 11
j_call: TRBJ2-5
cdr3_aa: CASSYEKTQYF
cdr3_nt: TGTGCCAGCAGTTACGAGAAGACCCAGTACTTC

clone_size: NA
d_call: TRBD2
v_call: TRBV7-3
cdr3_length: 15
j_call: TRBJ2-1
cdr3_aa: CASSLRSGRRNEQFF
cdr3_nt: TGTGCCAGCAGCTTAAGGAGCGGGAGAAGAAATGAGCAGTTCTTC

clone_size: NA
d_call: NA
v_call: TRBV19
cdr3_length: 12
j_call: TRBJ2-7
cdr3_aa: CASMGRSYEQYF
cdr3_nt: TGTGCCAGTATGGGCAGGTCCTACGAGCAGTACTTC

clone_size: few
d_call: TRBD1
v_call: TRBV5-1
cdr3_length: 16
j_call: TRBJ1-1
cdr3_aa: CASSLDRGLPNTEAFF
cdr3_nt: TGCGCCAGCAGCTTGGACAGGGGGCTACCGAACACTGAAGCTTTCTTT